This entry concerns a single TCR beta chain. As yet, its antigen is unknown. Peripheral blood samples of roughly 9.8 milliliters were drawn from each donor. Total RNA extraction produced at least 5.5 micrograms (per sample) for the study. The sample comes from a study of blood T cells in healthy people across ages. A sample-barcoded 5' primer and a J-beta primer mix were used in a second PCR of roughly 7 to 11 cycles. With 12 random nucleotides, a template-switch adaptor tagged each individual cDNA molecule. From the 5' RACE reads, TCRdb called clonotypes with MiXCR, one entry per CDR3 protein. The table lists about 970,000 distinct CDR3 sequences, about 51% of them singletons. Study observations and caveats: Samples with more naive T cells showed higher observed beta diversity.

The clonotype was recovered from a woman aged 55-75 years in good health. Sequencing input: blood.

The CDR3 loop reads CSAGLGTGSFTDTQYF. The CDR3, as DNA: TGCAGTGCTGGCTTAGGGACAGGGTCCTTCACAGATACGCAGTATTTT. The rearrangement joins TRBV20-1 to TRBJ2-3; 9 bases match TRBD1. V lost 5 bases to trimming and J lost 2 bases; unmatched junction nucleotides: 11. Germline V gives CDR1 DFQATT, CDR2 SNEGSKA (reference sequence). This CDR3 has 16 residues.